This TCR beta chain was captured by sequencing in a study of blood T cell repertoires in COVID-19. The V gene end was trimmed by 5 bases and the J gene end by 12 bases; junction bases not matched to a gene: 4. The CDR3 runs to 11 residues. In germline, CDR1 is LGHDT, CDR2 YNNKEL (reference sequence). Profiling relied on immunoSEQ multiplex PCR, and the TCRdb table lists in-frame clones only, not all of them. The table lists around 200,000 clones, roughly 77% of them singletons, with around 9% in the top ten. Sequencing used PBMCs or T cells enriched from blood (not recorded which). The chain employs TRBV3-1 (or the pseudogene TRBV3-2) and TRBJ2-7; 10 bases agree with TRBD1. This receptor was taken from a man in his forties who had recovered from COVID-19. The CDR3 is CASSNRQGAYF. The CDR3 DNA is TGTGCCAGCAGCAATAGACAGGGGGCGTACTTC.